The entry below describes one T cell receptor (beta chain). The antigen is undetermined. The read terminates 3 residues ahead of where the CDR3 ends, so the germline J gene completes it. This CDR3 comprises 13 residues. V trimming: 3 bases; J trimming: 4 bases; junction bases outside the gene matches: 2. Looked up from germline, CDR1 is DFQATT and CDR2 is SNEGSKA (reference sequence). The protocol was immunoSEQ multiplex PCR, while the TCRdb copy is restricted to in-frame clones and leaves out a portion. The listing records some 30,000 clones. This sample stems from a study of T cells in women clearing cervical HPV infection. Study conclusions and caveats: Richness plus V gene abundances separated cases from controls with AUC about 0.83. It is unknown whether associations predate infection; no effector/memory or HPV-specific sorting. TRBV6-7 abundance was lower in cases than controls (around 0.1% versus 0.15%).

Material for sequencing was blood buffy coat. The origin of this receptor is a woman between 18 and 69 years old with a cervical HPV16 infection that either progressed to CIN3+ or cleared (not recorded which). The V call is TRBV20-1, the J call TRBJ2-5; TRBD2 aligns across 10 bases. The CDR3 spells CSARASGRETQYF. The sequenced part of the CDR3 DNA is TGCAGTGCTAGGGCTAGCGGGAGAGAGACC.